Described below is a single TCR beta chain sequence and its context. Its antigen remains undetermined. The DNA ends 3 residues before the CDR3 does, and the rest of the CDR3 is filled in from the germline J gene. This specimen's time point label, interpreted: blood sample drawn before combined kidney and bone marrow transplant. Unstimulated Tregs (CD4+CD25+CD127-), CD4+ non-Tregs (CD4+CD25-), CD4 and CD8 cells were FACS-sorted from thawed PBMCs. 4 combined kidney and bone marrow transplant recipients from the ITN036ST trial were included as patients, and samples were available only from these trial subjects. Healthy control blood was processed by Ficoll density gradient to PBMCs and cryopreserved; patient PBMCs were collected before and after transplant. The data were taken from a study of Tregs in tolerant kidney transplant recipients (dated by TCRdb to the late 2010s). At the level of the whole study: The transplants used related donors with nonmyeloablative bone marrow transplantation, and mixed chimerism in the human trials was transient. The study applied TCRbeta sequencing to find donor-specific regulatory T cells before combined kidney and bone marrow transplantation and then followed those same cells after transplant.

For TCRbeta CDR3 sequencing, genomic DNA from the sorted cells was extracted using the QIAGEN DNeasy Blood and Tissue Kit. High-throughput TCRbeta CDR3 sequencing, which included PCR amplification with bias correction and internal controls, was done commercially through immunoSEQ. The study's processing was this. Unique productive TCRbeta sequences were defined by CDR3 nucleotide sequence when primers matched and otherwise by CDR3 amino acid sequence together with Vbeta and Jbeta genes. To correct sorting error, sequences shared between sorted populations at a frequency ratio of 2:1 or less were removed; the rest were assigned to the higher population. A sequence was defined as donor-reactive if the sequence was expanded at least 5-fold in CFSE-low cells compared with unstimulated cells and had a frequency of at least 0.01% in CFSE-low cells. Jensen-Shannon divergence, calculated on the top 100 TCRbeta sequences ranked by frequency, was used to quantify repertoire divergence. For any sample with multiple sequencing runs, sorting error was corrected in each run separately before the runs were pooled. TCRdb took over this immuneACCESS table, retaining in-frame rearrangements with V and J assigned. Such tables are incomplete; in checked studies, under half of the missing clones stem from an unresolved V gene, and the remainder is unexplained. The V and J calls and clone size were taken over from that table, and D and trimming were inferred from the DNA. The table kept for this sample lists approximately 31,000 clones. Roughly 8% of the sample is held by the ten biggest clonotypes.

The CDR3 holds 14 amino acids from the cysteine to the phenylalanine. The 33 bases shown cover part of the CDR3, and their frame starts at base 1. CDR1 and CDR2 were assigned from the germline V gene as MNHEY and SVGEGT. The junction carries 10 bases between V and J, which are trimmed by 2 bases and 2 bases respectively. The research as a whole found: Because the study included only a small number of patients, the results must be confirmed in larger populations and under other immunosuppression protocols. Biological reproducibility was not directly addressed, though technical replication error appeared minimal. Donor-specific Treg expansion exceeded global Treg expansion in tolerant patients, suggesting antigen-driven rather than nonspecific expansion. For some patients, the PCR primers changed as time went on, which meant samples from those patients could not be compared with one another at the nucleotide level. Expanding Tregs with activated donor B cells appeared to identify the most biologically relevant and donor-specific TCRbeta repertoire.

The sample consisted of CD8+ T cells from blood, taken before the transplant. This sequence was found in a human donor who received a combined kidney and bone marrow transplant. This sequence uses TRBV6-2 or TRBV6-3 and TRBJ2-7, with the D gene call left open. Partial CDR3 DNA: TGTGCCAGCAGTTACGGCGGATTAACCTACGAG. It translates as CASSYGGLTYE. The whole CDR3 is CASSYGGLTYEQYF.